The 30 T cell receptor beta chains listed next were all sequenced from one sample in a study of blood T cell repertoires in COVID-19. Produced via immunoSEQ multiplex PCR; TCRdb's table is partial and in-frame only. The sample includes 170,000 or so clones, 60% to 80% of them seen just once. Specimen: peripheral blood. These receptors were collected from a woman aged 70-85 years with acute or convalescent COVID-19.

The chain links TRBV19 to TRBJ2-5; the match to TRBD1 covers 8 bases. The length of the CDR3 is 15 residues. From germline, CDR1 is LNHDA and CDR2 SQIVND (reference sequence). V was clipped by 4 bases and J by 2 bases; unmatched bases: 6. CDR3: CASSTGGLRQETQYF. CDR3 sequence (DNA): TGTGCCAGTAGTACAGGGGGCTTGAGGCAAGAGACCCAGTACTTC.

The genes are TRBV5-4 and TRBJ1-4; D remains unclear. Germline-derived CDR1 and CDR2 are SGHNT and YYREEE (reference sequence). CDR3 length equals 15 residues. Deletions cut 2 bases from V and 0 bases from J, with 8 bases between. CDR3 nucleotide sequence: TGTGCCAGCAGCTTTAGCACCGCAACTAATGAAAAACTGTTTTTT. Residues: CASSFSTATNEKLFF.

V is TRBV12-3 or TRBV12-4 and J is TRBJ2-2; TRBD1 aligns across 7 bases. Trimming took 7 bases from V and 7 from J; bases not matched to a gene: 3. There are 12 residues in the CDR3. The CDR3 loop is CASTRGIGELFF. In nucleotides, the CDR3 is TGTGCCAGCACCAGGGGGATCGGGGAGCTGTTTTTT.

This clone was recorded many times. The genes are TRBV6-1 and TRBJ1-2, with a weak D call TRBD1 (6 bases). V was shortened by 2 bases and J by 3 bases, with 10 bases between the two germline ends. The CDR3 spans 14 residues. From germline, CDR1 is MNHNS and CDR2 SASEGT. The CDR3 protein is CASSESGQYYGYTF. For the CDR3, the DNA is TGTGCCAGCAGTGAATCAGGACAGTACTATGGCTACACCTTC.

V usage is TRBV19 and J usage is TRBJ1-1; a weak D match, TRBD1 (5 bases). The CDR3 loop spans 13 amino acids. With 5 bases removed from V and 2 bases from J, the gap between germline ends came to 9 bases. Germline CDR1 is LNHDA and CDR2 is SQIVND (reference sequence). CDR3 bases: TGTGCCAGTAGTGCACAGGTCAACACTGAAGCTTTCTTT. It codes for CASSAQVNTEAFF.

This rearrangement joins TRBV6-5 to TRBJ2-7, with D maybe TRBD1 (6 bases). The CDR3 is 15 residues long. Trimming took 7 bases from V and 4 from J, leaving 20 bases between them. Germline loops: CDR1 MNHEY, CDR2 SVGAGI. Here the CDR3 reads CASTLRAGAFYEQYF. In DNA, the CDR3 is TGTGCCAGCACTCTTCGGGCAGGGGCCTTTTACGAGCAGTACTTC.

The gene calls are TRBV3-1 (or the pseudogene TRBV3-2) and TRBJ2-2; TRBD2 matches 8 bases. In germline, CDR1 is LGHDT, CDR2 YNNKEL (reference sequence). With 4 bases clipped from V and 4 bases from J, the junction kept 8 bases outside the gene matches. This CDR3 contains 16 residues. As DNA, the CDR3 is TGTGCCAGCAGCCCCGGGGCCAGCGGGAGCACCGGGGAGCTGTTTTTT. Translated: CASSPGASGSTGELFF.

V gene TRBV2 combines with J gene TRBJ2-5; no clear D gene. From germline, CDR1 is SNHLY and CDR2 FYNNEI. The V end was cut by 2 bases, the J end by 1 base, with 8 bases between. This CDR3 is built from 14 residues. The DNA of the CDR3 is TGTGCCAGCAGTGAATTGGTAGCCCAAGAGACCCAGTACTTC. It yields the protein CASSELVAQETQYF.

J is TRBJ2-1 and V is TRBV30, with D possibly being TRBD1 (5 bases). The CDR3 extends over 14 amino acids. Trimming left V 2 bases short and J 4 bases short, with 12 bases between. Germline V lookup: CDR1 GTSNPN, CDR2 SVGIG (reference sequence). DNA of the CDR3: TGTGCCTGGAGTCGCGAAGGGGTTTACAATGAGCAGTTCTTC. This codes for CAWSREGVYNEQFF.

The chain has TRBV2 and TRBJ2-1; D might be TRBD2 (6 bases). CDR3 length: 12 amino acids. Germline V lookup: CDR1 SNHLY, CDR2 FYNNEI. V lost 7 bases to trimming and J lost 10 bases, with 14 bases between them. CDR3 bases: TGTGCCAGCACGGATAGAGGGAGGGAGCAGTTCTTC. This codes for CASTDRGREQFF.

The J gene is TRBJ2-1, the V gene TRBV5-1, with 9 positions matching TRBD1. Trimming at V came to 5 bases and at J to 6 bases, leaving 6 bases not matched to a gene. The CDR3 is made up of 14 amino acids. Germline V CDR1 and CDR2: SGHRS, YFSETQ. In DNA, the CDR3 is TGCGCCAGCAGGTTAGGGACAGGGAGCAATGAGCAGTTCTTC. Its protein product is CASRLGTGSNEQFF.

Remarks on this clone: One end of the junction does not line up with germline, which may come from a read error. The V and J genes are TRBV30 and TRBJ1-2; TRBD1 is a possible D gene (5 bases). Germline V lookup: CDR1 GTSNPN, CDR2 SVGIG (reference sequence). This CDR3 region has 12 residues. CDR3 sequence (DNA): TGTGCCTGGAGTCAGCAGGGTGACTTCAGACGCTTC. It yields the protein CAWSQQGDFRRF.

The chain joins TRBV30 to TRBJ1-1; 7 nucleotides match TRBD1. J lost 1 base, V lost 3 bases, and 5 bases had no gene match. CDR3 length: 14 residues. The germline CDR1 and CDR2 sequences are GTSNPN and SVGIG (reference sequence). As DNA, the CDR3 is TGTGCCTGGAGCCGGGGGACAGCGAACACTGAAGCTTTCTTT. Translated: CAWSRGTANTEAFF.

The V call is TRBV5-5, the J call TRBJ1-3; D might be TRBD1 (5 bases). Trimming took off 4 bases at V and 0 bases at J, with 20 bases between the two ends. CDR3 size: 18 residues. Germline loops: CDR1 SGHKS, CDR2 YYEKEE (reference sequence). The CDR3 region has the DNA TGTGCCAGCAGCCTGTCTTTCGACAGTGCGGTCTCTGGAAACACCATATATTTT. It codes for CASSLSFDSAVSGNTIYF.

This chain uses TRBV6-2 or TRBV6-3 with TRBJ2-7; D is perhaps TRBD1 (7 bases). Germline CDR1 MNHEY, CDR2 SVGEGT. There are 15 residues in the CDR3. V was trimmed by 4 bases and J by 2 bases, leaving 15 bases between them. CDR3 bases: TGTGCCAGCAGTTCAGGGGGGCCAGGCGCCTACGAGCAGTACTTC. Translation: CASSSGGPGAYEQYF.

The rearrangement joins TRBV4-1 to TRBJ2-2; 9 nucleotides line up with TRBD2. Germline CDR1 and CDR2: MGHRA and YSYEKL. Losses at the gene ends were 1 base for V and 5 bases for J; bases not matched to a gene: 8. The CDR3 sequence is 17 residues long. CDR3 bases: TGCGCCAGCAGCCAAGGAAGGCCTAGCGGGATTACCGGGGAGCTGTTTTTT. The encoded protein is CASSQGRPSGITGELFF.

J is TRBJ2-5 and V is TRBV5-1; TRBD2 matches 15 bases. Germline V gene lookup returns CDR1 SGHRS and CDR2 YFSETQ. V shed 4 bases, J shed 5 bases, and the junction held 6 bases outside the gene matches. The CDR3 consists of 16 residues. Here the CDR3 DNA reads TGCGCCAGCAGCATCGGGACTAGCGGGGGGAGGGAGACCCAGTACTTC. Translating gives CASSIGTSGGRETQYF.

The chain links TRBV13 to TRBJ1-1; possible D gene TRBD1, 6 bases. CDR1 is PRHDT, CDR2 FYEKMQ, per germline (reference sequence). The length of the CDR3 is 14 residues. Deletions cut 5 bases from V and 1 base from J, with 11 bases between. This CDR3 reads CASSTGQRNTEAFF. CDR3 nucleotide sequence: TGTGCCAGCAGCACGGGACAACGGAACACTGAAGCTTTCTTT.

This clone was seen just once. This chain connects TRBV7-7 to TRBJ2-2; unclear D gene. The CDR3 consists of 13 residues. V was pared by 2 bases and J by 3 bases, with 4 bases between. From germline, CDR1 is SSHAT and CDR2 FNYEAQ (reference sequence). The CDR3 DNA reads as TGTGCCAGCAGCTTAAGCTACACCGGGGAGCTGTTTTTT. Translating gives CASSLSYTGELFF. Complete variable domain (other parts from reference TRBV7-7 and TRBJ2-2): GAGVSQSPRYKVTKRGQDVTLRCDPISSHATLYWYQQALGQGPEFLTYFNYEAQPDKSGLPSDRFSAERPEGSISTLTIQRTEQRDSAMYRCASSLSYTGELFFGEGSRLTVL.

This chain connects TRBV2 to TRBJ2-1; perhaps TRBD1 as D (5 bases). V gave up 2 bases and J gave up 10 bases, with 12 bases separating them. This CDR3 comprises 13 residues. CDR1 SNHLY and CDR2 FYNNEI come from the germline V gene. In DNA form, the CDR3 reads TGTGCCAGCAGTGAACTCAGAGGACACGAGCAGTTCTTC. Translation: CASSELRGHEQFF.

The chain recombines TRBV19 with TRBJ1-5; D unclear. This CDR3 spans 15 amino acids. CDR1 is LNHDA and CDR2 is SQIVND in the germline V gene (reference sequence). V dropped 1 base and J dropped 1 base, with 8 bases sitting between them. The CDR3 sequence is CASSIVQLSNQPQHF. The CDR3 coding sequence is TGTGCCAGTAGTATAGTGCAGTTAAGCAATCAGCCCCAGCATTTT.

The table lists this clone with a few counts. Other DNA sequences from this sample encode an identical CDR3 as well. The chain has TRBV7-9 and TRBJ2-7, with a tentative D call TRBD2 (5 bases). The CDR3 loop spans 14 amino acids. V dropped 0 bases and J dropped 0 bases, with 6 bases sitting between them. CDR1 and CDR2 (germline): SEHNR, FQNEAQ (reference sequence). The CDR3 sequence is CASSLAGVSYEQYF. In DNA, the CDR3 is TGTGCCAGCAGCTTAGCGGGAGTCTCCTACGAGCAGTACTTC.

The chain carries TRBV10-3 and TRBJ2-1; TRBD1 agrees at 7 bases. Per germline, CDR1 ENHRY and CDR2 SYGVKD. Trimming at V came to 6 bases and at J to 5 bases, leaving 7 bases not matched to a gene. CDR3 length: 14 amino acids. Written as DNA, the CDR3 is TGTGCCATCAGCCCGGGACAGAGCAACAATGAGCAGTTCTTC. Its translation: CAISPGQSNNEQFF.

This clone appeared once. The chain carries TRBV12-3 or TRBV12-4 and TRBJ2-1; D call uncertain. This CDR3 region has 12 residues. The germline V and J ends were trimmed by 3 bases and 8 bases, with 8 bases remaining between them. The CDR3 sequence: CASSLYSYEQFF. DNA for the CDR3: TGTGCCAGCAGTTTGTACAGTTATGAGCAGTTCTTC.

V is TRBV20-1 and J is TRBJ2-5, with no clear D. V dropped 3 bases and J dropped 3 bases, with 11 bases sitting between them. There are 13 residues in the CDR3. Germline V gene data show CDR1 as DFQATT and CDR2 as SNEGSKA (reference sequence). In nucleotides, the CDR3 is TGCAGTGCTAGTATACATCTTGAAGAGACCCAGTACTTC. Residues: CSASIHLEETQYF.

This clone occurred once. The chain has TRBV6-6 and TRBJ1-5; D is ambiguous. V shed 2 bases and J shed 7 bases, with 15 bases lying between them. CDR3 size: 15 residues. The germline CDR1 and CDR2 sequences are MNHNY and SVGAGI (reference sequence). This CDR3 is CASSYGGGNGQPQHF. CDR3 nucleotide sequence: TGTGCCAGCAGTTACGGAGGAGGGAATGGCCAGCCCCAGCATTTT.

The chain joins TRBV19 to TRBJ2-2; D perhaps matches TRBD1 (6 bases). With 6 bases removed from V and 5 bases from J, the gap between germline ends came to 16 bases. CDR1 is LNHDA, CDR2 SQIVND, per germline (reference sequence). CDR3 length: 15 residues. The CDR3 loop is CASRIRDTLTGELFF. CDR3 in DNA: TGTGCCAGTAGGATTCGGGACACTCTTACCGGGGAGCTGTTTTTT. The whole variable domain, filled in from reference TRBV19 and TRBJ2-2, reads DGGITQSPKYLFRKEGQNVTLSCEQNLNHDAMYWYRQDPGQGLRLIYYSQIVNDFQKGDIAEGYSVSREKKESFPLTVTSAQKNPTAFYLCASRIRDTLTGELFFGEGSRLTVL.

The genes are TRBV15 and TRBJ2-5, with TRBD1 identical over 7 bases. Germline V lookup: CDR1 LNHNV, CDR2 YYDKDF (reference sequence). The CDR3 spans 15 residues. J was trimmed by 5 bases and V by 0 bases; bases with no gene match: 6. CDR3 protein: CATSRDLGRGETQYF. CDR3 sequence (DNA): TGTGCCACCAGCAGAGATCTAGGCAGGGGGGAGACCCAGTACTTC.

The chain has TRBV24-1 and TRBJ2-5; D perhaps matches TRBD2 (5 bases). V was trimmed by 5 bases and J by 4 bases, leaving 10 bases between them. This CDR3 region has 13 residues. Germline lookup yields CDR1 KGHDR and CDR2 SFDVKD. Here the CDR3 DNA reads TGTGCCACCAGTGGGCCGGCGGGAGAGACCCAGTACTTC. Translation: CATSGPAGETQYF.

The V call is TRBV27, the J call TRBJ2-7, with 8 bases identical to TRBD2. CDR3 length equals 15 residues. CDR1 and CDR2 (germline): MNHEY, SMNVEV (reference sequence). After removal of 5 bases from V and 3 bases from J, the junction contained 9 bases not matched to a gene. As DNA, the CDR3 is TGTGCCAGCAGTAGCCCTTCACTAGCGGTCTACGAGCAGTACTTC. Protein: CASSSPSLAVYEQYF.